The T cell receptor beta chain under discussion was sequenced for a study of blood T cell repertoires in COVID-19. Study background: The analysed material was cDNA or gDNA that came from T cells, B-cell-depleted T cells, or PBMCs.

Methods used by the authors: Estimates of nucleated cell counts were drawn from the amplification of reference gene primers. Libraries were prepared by immunoSEQ multiplex PCR; TCRdb keeps only in-frame clonotypes and omits some of them. D and trimming were read from the DNA, whereas the V and J calls and clone size are those reported in that table. This table has over 300,000 clones, 85% appearing once. This CDR3 is built from 12 residues. In germline, CDR1 is GTSNPN, CDR2 SVGIG (reference sequence). The sample taken for sequencing was peripheral blood. The V and J genes are TRBV30 and TRBJ1-2, with D tentatively TRBD1 (6 bases). The sequence came from a human donor in a cohort sampled during active COVID-19. This CDR3 is CGSGGRQYGYTF. The CDR3 coding sequence is TGTGGCTCGGGGGGGCGCCAGTATGGCTACACCTTC.